This T cell receptor beta chain was profiled in a study of early stage breast cancer tumors. Study-level information: Twelve of the 16 invasive tumors were ER+, PR+ and HER2-.

Study findings and constraints: Tumors had approximately 2.5-fold higher T cell density and higher clonality than adjacent normal breast tissue.

V dropped 5 bases and J dropped 7 bases, with 9 bases sitting between them. Germline assignment: CDR1 SEHNR and CDR2 FQNEAQ (reference sequence). The CDR3 consists of 12 residues. The assay was immunoSEQ multiplex PCR, and TCRdb's table has in-frame clones only and misses some. In the table there are 45,000 to 50,000 clones, 83% of which are singletons. This clone occurred once. Antigen unknown. The sample was blood. This clonotype originated in a person between 50 and 60 years old with breast cancer. The chain links TRBV7-9 to TRBJ1-5; D unresolved. Here the CDR3 DNA reads TGTGCCAGCAGCCTACCGGGGCAGCCCCAGCATTTT. It is translated as CASSLPGQPQHF.